This TCR beta chain emerged from a study of shared clonotypes between healthy human individuals. Findings of the study overall: Naive CD4 clonotypes overlapped across a few donors at roughly 5%.

CD4+ cells yielded CD45RA+ naive and CD45RA-negative memory subsets. Concerning this clone itself: Its matching antigen is unknown.

The input for sorted-subset replicate PCRs was 150 to 200 ng DNA, about 29,000 T cell genomes. In the authors' workflow: In the immunoSEQ data, sequences were junction-only and lacked quality scores, so filtering differed. Assay used: immunoSEQ multiplex PCR; TCRdb lists only in-frame clones, some missing. Clonal size and the V and J genes are those of that table, whereas D and trimming came from the DNA. The table records around 180,000 clones, just under 95% of them present only once. The ends were cut back, 3 bases at V and 0 bases at J, with 9 bases in the middle. The CDR3 runs to 14 residues. Germline V lookup: CDR1 LNHDA, CDR2 SQIVND (reference sequence).

The sequence came from a woman aged 25-40 years in good health. Material: naive CD4+ T cells sorted from blood. Specified subset: CD45RA+ positively selected. The chain has TRBV19 and TRBJ2-7; D gene unclear. DNA for the CDR3: TGTGCCAGTAGTATCTCTGTTACCTCCTACGAGCAGTACTTC. Translated: CASSISVTSYEQYF. The full variable domain, in which reference TRBV19 and TRBJ2-7 provide the parts outside the CDR3, is DGGITQSPKYLFRKEGQNVTLSCEQNLNHDAMYWYRQDPGQGLRLIYYSQIVNDFQKGDIAEGYSVSREKKESFPLTVTSAQKNPTAFYLCASSISVTSYEQYFGPGTRLTVT.